The rows below give T cell receptor beta chains drawn from one sample of a study of blood T cell repertoires in COVID-19. The method was immunoSEQ multiplex PCR; TCRdb's version includes in-frame clones alone and lacks a portion of them. The sample lists around 100,000 clones, roughly nine tenths occurring once. Sequenced material: peripheral blood. These receptors all come from a man aged 50 to 60 with acute or convalescent COVID-19. CDR3s include the opening cysteine and the closing phenylalanine or tryptophan. Fields, in order: J gene, clone size, V gene, D gene, CDR3 protein, CDR3 DNA. The D gene is left open where the match is weak. A clone size is listed for some rows: how often the clone was seen (once, few, many), or a class if it is expanded.

TRBJ2-1 | . | TRBV4-1 | TRBD1 | CASSQDPGQAYNEQFF | TGCGCCAGCAGCCAAGATCCGGGACAGGCATACAATGAGCAGTTCTTC
TRBJ1-6 | . | TRBV19 | . | CASSTTGDSPLHF | TGTGCCAGTAGTACGACAGGCGATTCACCCCTCCACTTT
TRBJ2-5 | . | TRBV5-6 | . | CASSLALGRETQYF | TGTGCCAGCAGCTTGGCCCTAGGGAGGGAGACCCAGTACTTC
TRBJ1-4 | . | TRBV4-2 | . | CASSQIDRSNEKLFF | TGTGCCAGCAGCCAAATCGACAGGAGCAATGAAAAACTGTTTTTT
TRBJ1-2 | . | TRBV2 | TRBD1 | CASSESPGQVFFGYTF | TGTGCCAGCAGTGAATCTCCGGGACAGGTATTTTTCGGCTACACCTTC
TRBJ2-4 | once | TRBV4-1 | . | CASNSPGGTKNIQYF | TGCGCCAGCAACTCCCCCGGGGGAACCAAAAACATTCAGTACTTC
TRBJ2-7 | . | TRBV4-1 | TRBD1 | CASSPGGTGRFHEQYF | TGCGCCAGCAGCCCCGGAGGGACAGGGCGGTTCCACGAGCAGTACTTC
TRBJ1-1 | . | TRBV24-1 | . | CATSEGQNTEAFF | TGTGCCACCAGTGAAGGACAGAACACTGAAGCTTTCTTT
TRBJ1-3 | . | TRBV4-1 | . | CASSHPSNIGNTIYF | TGCGCCAGCAGCCACCCTTCGAACATTGGAAACACCATATATTTT
TRBJ2-1 | . | TRBV2 | . | CASSSRVGNNEQFF | TGTGCCAGCAGTTCCCGGGTCGGAAACAATGAGCAGTTCTTC
TRBJ2-3 | . | TRBV19 | . | CASSIQTSTDTQYF | TGTGCCAGTAGTATCCAGACAAGCACAGATACGCAGTATTTT
TRBJ2-3 | few | TRBV5-5 | . | CASSPWGPDTQYF | TGTGCCAGCAGCCCTTGGGGCCCAGATACGCAGTATTTT
TRBJ2-3 | . | TRBV7-2 | . | CASSYRQGRNTDTQYF | TGTGCCAGCAGCTATAGGCAGGGGCGCAACACAGATACGCAGTATTTT
TRBJ2-1 | . | TRBV11-3 | . | CASSKTGLGEQFF | TGTGCCAGCAGCAAAACAGGGCTTGGCGAGCAGTTCTTC
TRBJ1-2 | . | TRBV5-8 | . | CASSPLTRGYTF | TGTGCCAGCAGCCCGCTTACTAGGGGCTACACCTTC
TRBJ2-3 | . | TRBV5-1 | . | CASSLETTLTDTQYF | TGCGCCAGCAGCTTGGAAACTACACTCACAGATACGCAGTATTTT
TRBJ1-1 | . | TRBV6-4 | . | CASRLSPGFMSEAFF | TGTGCCAGCAGACTTAGTCCGGGTTTTATGTCCGAAGCTTTCTTT